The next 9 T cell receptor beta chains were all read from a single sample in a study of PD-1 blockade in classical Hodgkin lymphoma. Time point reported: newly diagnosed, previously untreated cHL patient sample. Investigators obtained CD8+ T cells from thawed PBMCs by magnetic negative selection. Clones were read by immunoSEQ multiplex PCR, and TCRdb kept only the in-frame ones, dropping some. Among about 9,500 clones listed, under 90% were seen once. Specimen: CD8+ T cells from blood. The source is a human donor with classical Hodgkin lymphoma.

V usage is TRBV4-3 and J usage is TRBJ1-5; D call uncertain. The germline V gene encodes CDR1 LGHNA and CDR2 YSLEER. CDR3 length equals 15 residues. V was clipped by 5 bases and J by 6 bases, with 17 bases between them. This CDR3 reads CASSLGAGSGQPQHF. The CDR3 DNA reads TGCGCCAGCAGCTTGGGTGCGGGGTCGGGTCAGCCCCAGCATTTT.

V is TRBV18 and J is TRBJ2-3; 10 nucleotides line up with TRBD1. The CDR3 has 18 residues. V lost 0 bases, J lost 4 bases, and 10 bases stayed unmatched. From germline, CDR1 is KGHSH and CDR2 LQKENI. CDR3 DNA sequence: TGTGCCAGCTCACCACCCCGGGACAGGGGCTTCGGGGCAGATACGCAGTATTTT. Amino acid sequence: CASSPPRDRGFGADTQYF.

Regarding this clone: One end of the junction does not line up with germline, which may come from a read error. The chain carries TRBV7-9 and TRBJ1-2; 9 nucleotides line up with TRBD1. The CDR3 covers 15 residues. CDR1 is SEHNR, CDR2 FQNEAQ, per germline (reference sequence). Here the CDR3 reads CASSLDRDRDYGYTF. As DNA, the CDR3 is TGTGCCAGCAGTTTAGACCGGGACAGGGACTATGGCTACACCTTC.

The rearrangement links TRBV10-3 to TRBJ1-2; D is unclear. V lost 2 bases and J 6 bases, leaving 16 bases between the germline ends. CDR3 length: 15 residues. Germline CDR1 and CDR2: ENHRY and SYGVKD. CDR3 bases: TGTGCCATCAGTGAGCCAGGACCCGGTGGGGATGGCTACACCTTC. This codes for CAISEPGPGGDGYTF.

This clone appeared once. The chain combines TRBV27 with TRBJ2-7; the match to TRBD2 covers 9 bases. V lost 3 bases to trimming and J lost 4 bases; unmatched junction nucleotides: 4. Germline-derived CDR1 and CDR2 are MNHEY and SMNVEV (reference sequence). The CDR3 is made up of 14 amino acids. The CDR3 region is CASSLLAGMYEQYF. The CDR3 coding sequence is TGTGCCAGCAGTTTGCTAGCGGGGATGTACGAGCAGTACTTC.

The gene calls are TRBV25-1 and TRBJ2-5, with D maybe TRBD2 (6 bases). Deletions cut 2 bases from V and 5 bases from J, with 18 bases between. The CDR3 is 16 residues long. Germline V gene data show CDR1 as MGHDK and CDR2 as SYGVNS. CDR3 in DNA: TGTGCCAGCAGTGAACTGGGACTCTCTCCTTGGGAGACCCAGTACTTC. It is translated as CASSELGLSPWETQYF.

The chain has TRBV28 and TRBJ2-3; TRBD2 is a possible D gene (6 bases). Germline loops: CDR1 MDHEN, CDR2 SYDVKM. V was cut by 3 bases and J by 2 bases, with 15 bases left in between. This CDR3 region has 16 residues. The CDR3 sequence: CASSFSSAMFTDTQYF. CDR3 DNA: TGTGCCAGCAGTTTTTCTAGCGCAATGTTCACAGATACGCAGTATTTT. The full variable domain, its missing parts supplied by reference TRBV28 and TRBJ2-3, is DVKVTQSSRYLVKRTGEKVFLECVQDMDHENMFWYRQDPGLGLRLIYFSYDVKMKEKGDIPEGYSVSREKKERFSLILESASTNQTSMYLCASSFSSAMFTDTQYFGPGTRLTVL.

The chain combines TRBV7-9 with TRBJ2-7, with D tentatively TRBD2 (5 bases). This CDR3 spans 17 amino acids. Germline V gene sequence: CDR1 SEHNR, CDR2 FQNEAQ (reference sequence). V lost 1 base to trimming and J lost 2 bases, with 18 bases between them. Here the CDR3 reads CASSLDGLRTVPYEQYF. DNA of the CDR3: TGTGCCAGCAGCTTAGACGGTCTCCGGACTGTCCCCTACGAGCAGTACTTC.

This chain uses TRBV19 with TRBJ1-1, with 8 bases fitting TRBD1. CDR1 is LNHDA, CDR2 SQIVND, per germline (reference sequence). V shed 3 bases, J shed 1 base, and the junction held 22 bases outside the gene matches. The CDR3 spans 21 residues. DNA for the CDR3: TGTGCCAGTAGTATGTTGGCTGTAACATTGTGGGGACAGGTGACGAACACTGAAGCTTTCTTT. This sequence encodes CASSMLAVTLWGQVTNTEAFF.